The 20 T cell receptor beta chains reported below all come from one sample, sequenced in a study of prognosis after radiotherapy for stage I lung cancer. TCR beta CDR3 amplification from genomic DNA was performed by two-round multiplex PCR. Primers specific to each TRBV and TRBJ gene were used in first-round PCR. Each CDR3 protein gets one entry after TCRdb re-called the multiplex PCR reads with MiXCR. The top ten clones hold about 30% of a sample with 20,000 to 30,000 distinct CDR3 sequences, about 41% of them seen once. This specimen consisted of PBMCs, obtained before or after stereotactic body radiation therapy (not recorded which). The receptors were sampled from a donor aged 50 or older with non-small cell lung cancer.

With respect to this clonotype: A single base separates this from a much larger clone, so it may be a read error. The CDR3 loop reads CSVPVGVRGTEAFF. CDR3 coding DNA: TGCAGCGTTCCCGTTGGGGTGCGCGGGACTGAAGCTTTCTTT. V is TRBV29-1 and J is TRBJ1-1; the D is unclear. V was cut by 5 bases and J by 5 bases, with 18 bases left in between. CDR3 length: 14 residues. Germline-derived CDR1 and CDR2 are SQVTM and ANQGSEA.

This clonotype came up a few times. The CDR3 reads CATSDPTGNGYTF. CDR3 nucleotides: TGTGCCACCAGTGATCCCACGGGGAATGGCTACACCTTC. This chain connects TRBV24-1 to TRBJ1-2; no clear D. The germline gives CDR1 KGHDR, CDR2 SFDVKD. Trimming took off 3 bases at V and 6 bases at J, with 10 bases between the two ends. The CDR3 is 13 residues long.

This clonotype was counted at least ten times. The rearrangement links TRBV19 to TRBJ1-4, with 7 bases identical to TRBD1. The CDR3 is 19 amino acids. Per the germline V gene, CDR1 is LNHDA and CDR2 is SQIVND (reference sequence). Trimming at V came to 5 bases and at J to 0 bases, leaving 15 bases not matched to a gene. The CDR3 loop is CASSAYATGLIATNEKLFF. CDR3 bases: TGTGCCAGTAGTGCATACGCGACAGGGCTTATTGCAACTAATGAAAAACTGTTTTTT.

This clonotype appeared many times. The V gene is TRBV15, the J gene TRBJ2-7; D possibly corresponds to TRBD2 (6 bases). CDR1 LNHNV and CDR2 YYDKDF come from the germline V gene (reference sequence). This CDR3 comprises 15 residues. V was shortened by 1 base and J by 4 bases, with 14 bases between the two germline ends. The DNA of the CDR3 is TGTGCCACCAGCAGAGTACGGGGGAGCTTTTACGAGCAGTACTTC. Its translation: CATSRVRGSFYEQYF.

Ten or more counts support this clonotype. The chain links TRBV25-1 to TRBJ1-6; tentative D call: TRBD1 (5 bases). Germline V lookup: CDR1 MGHDK, CDR2 SYGVNS. The CDR3 covers 16 residues. The V gene lost 1 base and the J gene lost 6 bases, with 13 bases spanning the gap. CDR3 sequence: CASSESAGRINSPLHF. The DNA for the CDR3 is TGTGCCAGCAGTGAATCGGCGGGGCGGATTAATTCACCCCTCCACTTT.

This clonotype was recorded only once. V is TRBV9 and J is TRBJ2-7; a possible D gene is TRBD2 (5 bases). The V end lost 0 bases, the J end lost 2 bases, and 9 bases lay between the germline ends. This CDR3 contains 14 residues. Germline V CDR1 and CDR2: SGDLS, YYNGEE. CDR3 nucleotide sequence: TGTGCCAGCAGCGTAGGGACGGGAACCTACGAGCAGTACTTC. The encoded protein is CASSVGTGTYEQYF.

Many counts were recorded for this clonotype. This chain uses TRBV19 with TRBJ1-5; 7 nucleotides line up with TRBD1. Per the germline V gene, CDR1 is LNHDA and CDR2 is SQIVND (reference sequence). With V trimmed by 5 bases and J by 5 bases, 12 bases remained unmatched. The CDR3 contains 16 residues. The CDR3: CASSPAGTANYQPQHF. CDR3 bases: TGTGCCAGTAGTCCCGCCGGGACAGCTAACTATCAGCCCCAGCATTTT.

This clonotype was seen once. The chain combines TRBV7-8 with TRBJ2-2; D remains unclear. Germline CDR1 SGHVS, CDR2 FQNEAQ. This CDR3 spans 17 amino acids. The V end was cut by 1 base, the J end by 1 base, with 13 bases between. The CDR3 DNA reads as TGTGCCAGCAGCTTAGTTTTTAGGAGTTGGAACACCGGGGAGCTGTTTTTT. Its translation: CASSLVFRSWNTGELFF.

This clonotype was detected ten times or more. This chain joins TRBV2 and TRBJ2-7; D is perhaps TRBD1 (6 bases). The CDR3 contains 12 residues. V was cut by 4 bases and J by 6 bases, with 10 bases left in between. From germline, CDR1 is SNHLY and CDR2 FYNNEI. CDR3 sequence: CASSGQGREQYF. The CDR3 DNA is TGTGCCAGCAGTGGGCAGGGGCGCGAGCAGTACTTC.

The CDR3 here is CASSQLATANYGYTF. The CDR3 DNA is TGCGCCAGCAGCCAATTGGCCACAGCTAACTATGGCTACACCTTC. The chain combines TRBV5-1 with TRBJ1-2; unclear D gene. Germline V gene data show CDR1 as SGHRS and CDR2 as YFSETQ. The CDR3 covers 15 residues. V lost 4 bases and J lost 0, with 13 bases in between.

As to this clonotype: It may be a read error: a sequence one base away is much more abundant. The genes are TRBV7-2 and TRBJ2-5, with TRBD1 as a possible D gene (6 bases). From germline, CDR1 is SGHTA and CDR2 FQGNSA. The CDR3 length is 16 residues. Trimming removed 1 base at V and 3 bases at J, with 15 bases between. CDR3 DNA: TGTGCCAGCAGCTTAGAGGTCCCACAGGGTAAAGAGACCCAGTACTTC. Residues: CASSLEVPQGKETQYF.

This clonotype was observed at least ten times. This chain connects TRBV6-2 or TRBV6-3 to TRBJ2-7, with no clear D. V was shortened by 5 bases and J by 3 bases, with 8 bases between the two germline ends. CDR1 and CDR2 (germline): MNHEY, SVGEGT. The CDR3 runs 12 residues. CDR3 DNA sequence: TGTGCCAGCAGTAAGGGTTTCTACGAGCAGTACTTC. Protein product: CASSKGFYEQYF.

This clonotype was counted ten times or more. The chain has TRBV20-1 and TRBJ2-7, with 10 bases lining up with TRBD1. Losses at the gene ends were 6 bases for V and 0 bases for J; bases not matched to a gene: 2. The CDR3 extends over 13 amino acids. The germline CDR1 and CDR2 sequences are DFQATT and SNEGSKA (reference sequence). CDR3: CSAGDRGSYEQYF. The CDR3 nucleotides are TGCAGTGCCGGGGACAGGGGCTCCTACGAGCAGTACTTC.

The V call is TRBV19, the J call TRBJ2-7; TRBD2 is a possible D gene (6 bases). V lost 3 bases, J lost 7 bases, and 13 bases lay in between. From germline, CDR1 is LNHDA and CDR2 SQIVND (reference sequence). The CDR3 is 13 amino acids. The CDR3 protein is CASSIGGTREQYF. The CDR3, as DNA: TGTGCCAGTAGTATTGGCGGGACCCGGGAGCAGTACTTC.

The V call is TRBV18, the J call TRBJ2-3, with D perhaps assigned TRBD1 or TRBD2 (5 bases each). From germline, CDR1 is KGHSH and CDR2 LQKENI. V dropped 5 bases and J dropped 0 bases, with 9 bases sitting between them. This CDR3 is 14 amino acids long. The CDR3 is CASSSRDSTDTQYF. The CDR3 DNA sequence: TGTGCCAGCTCATCTCGGGACAGCACAGATACGCAGTATTTT. The full variable domain, its missing parts supplied by reference TRBV18 and TRBJ2-3, is NAGVMQNPRHLVRRRGQEARLRCSPMKGHSHVYWYRQLPEEGLKFMVYLQKENIIDESGMPKERFSAEFPKEGPSILRIQQVVRGDSAAYFCASSSRDSTDTQYFGPGTRLTVL.

As regards this clonotype: A single base is all that separates this from a far larger clone, so a read error is likely. The rearrangement joins TRBV6-5 to TRBJ2-1, with D perhaps matching TRBD1 (5 bases). Germline CDR1 MNHEY, CDR2 SVGAGI. This CDR3 contains 11 residues. Trimming stripped 6 bases from V and 13 bases from J, with 13 bases between. CDR3: CASRFLGDQFF. In DNA, the CDR3 is TGTGCCAGCAGATTCCTAGGGGATCAGTTCTTC.

V gene TRBV6-1 combines with J gene TRBJ2-3, with D perhaps matching TRBD1 or TRBD2 (6 bases each). From germline, CDR1 is MNHNS and CDR2 SASEGT. CDR3 length equals 19 residues. The V gene lost 1 base and the J gene lost 3 bases, with 23 bases spanning the gap. DNA for the CDR3: TGTGCCAGCAGTGAAGACGAAAGGAGGGGGGCGCGGGAAACAGATACGCAGTATTTT. It encodes CASSEDERRGARETDTQYF.

In this sample, this clonotype turned up many times. The rearrangement joins TRBV6-1 to TRBJ2-7, with 7 bases lining up with TRBD1. V shed 6 bases, J shed 2 bases, and the junction held 4 bases outside the gene matches. The CDR3 totals 13 residues. Germline assignment: CDR1 MNHNS and CDR2 SASEGT. Here the CDR3 reads CASRTDRTYEQYF. The CDR3 DNA reads TGTGCCAGCAGAACGGACAGGACCTACGAGCAGTACTTC.

By share of the sample, this clonotype is medium-sized (0.01 to 0.1%). The genes are TRBV6-1 and TRBJ2-7, with D perhaps TRBD1 or TRBD2 (5 bases each). CDR1 is MNHNS and CDR2 is SASEGT in the germline V gene. The CDR3 contains 14 residues. Trimming took 5 bases from V and 7 from J, leaving 18 bases between them. The CDR3 DNA is TGTGCCAGCAGTCCCCGGGACGCAGCTCGTGAGCAGTACTTC. Residues: CASSPRDAAREQYF.

This clonotype has at least ten counts. V and J are TRBV10-3 and TRBJ2-7; D gene uncertain. V was trimmed by 6 bases and J by 2 bases, leaving 11 bases between them. Germline CDR1 is ENHRY and CDR2 is SYGVKD. This CDR3 region has 13 residues. The DNA for the CDR3 is TGTGCCATCAGCCCCGCAGTAGCCTACGAGCAGTACTTC. Protein product: CAISPAVAYEQYF.